The next 20 T cell receptor beta chains were all read from a single sample in a study of blood T cell repertoires in COVID-19. Clones were sequenced by immunoSEQ multiplex PCR, and TCRdb holds only the in-frame ones, with some missing. Among 450,000 to 500,000 clones listed, 70% to 90% were seen once. The sequenced sample consisted of peripheral blood. These receptors originate from a human donor in a cohort sampled during active COVID-19.

The chain has TRBV19 and TRBJ2-2; perhaps TRBD1 as D (6 bases). Germline values: CDR1 LNHDA, CDR2 SQIVND (reference sequence). The V end was cut by 3 bases, the J end by 0 bases, with 20 bases between. The CDR3 runs 19 residues. CDR3 bases: TGTGCCAGTAGTATGGCTCCGGGACAAGGACCCTCGAACACCGGGGAGCTGTTTTTT. Translating gives CASSMAPGQGPSNTGELFF.

J is TRBJ2-7 and V is TRBV28; 7 bases line up with TRBD1. The CDR3 is 16 amino acids. J was trimmed by 1 base and V by 8 bases; bases with no gene match: 14. Per the germline V gene, CDR1 is MDHEN and CDR2 is SYDVKM. CDR3 in DNA: TGTGCCAGCGCTTCTCCCCGGGACAGCGCTTCCTACGAGCAGTACTTC. It yields the protein CASASPRDSASYEQYF.

The V call is TRBV5-8, the J call TRBJ2-3; 7 nucleotides line up with TRBD1. CDR1 is SGHTS, CDR2 YDEGEE, per germline. This CDR3 contains 17 residues. With 3 bases clipped from V and 4 bases from J, the junction kept 14 bases outside the gene matches. For the CDR3, the DNA is TGTGCCAGCAGCTATACCAGAGGGGGCGCAGAGGCAGATACGCAGTATTTT. Amino acids: CASSYTRGGAEADTQYF.

This clone was recorded a few times. V gene TRBV27 combines with J gene TRBJ2-7, with 8 bases that match TRBD1. The CDR3 covers 15 residues. The germline V gene has CDR1 MNHEY and CDR2 SMNVEV (reference sequence). Trimming cost V 5 bases and J 1 base; bases outside gene matches: 7. CDR3 DNA: TGTGCCAGCAGTCCAGATTGGACAGGGTCCTACGAGCAGTACTTC. Its protein is CASSPDWTGSYEQYF.

The V and J genes are TRBV11-2 and TRBJ2-2; no clear D. CDR1 is SGHAT, CDR2 FQNNGV, per germline. Trimming took 1 base from V and 1 from J, leaving 7 bases between them. The CDR3 covers 15 residues. The CDR3 is CASSLATWNTGELFF. As DNA, the CDR3 is TGTGCCAGCAGCTTAGCGACTTGGAACACCGGGGAGCTGTTTTTT.

The V and J genes are TRBV28 and TRBJ2-2, with a possible D match to TRBD2 (6 bases). Trimming stripped 2 bases from V and 9 bases from J, with 13 bases between. CDR3 length equals 14 residues. In germline, CDR1 is MDHEN, CDR2 SYDVKM. The CDR3 DNA is TGTGCCAGCAGTTTAATTGGGGGAGGCCGGGAGCTGTTTTTT. This sequence encodes CASSLIGGGRELFF.

The chain combines TRBV10-1 with TRBJ1-1, with D uncertain. The CDR3 covers 14 residues. From germline, CDR1 is WNHNN and CDR2 SYGVQD (reference sequence). The V and J ends lost 2 bases and 0 bases respectively, with 7 bases between them. CDR3 bases: TGCGCCAGCAGTGAGACCAGGTTGAACACTGAAGCTTTCTTT. Translated: CASSETRLNTEAFF.

The chain joins TRBV2 to TRBJ1-4, with D possibly matching TRBD1 (6 bases). CDR1 and CDR2 from the germline V gene are SNHLY and FYNNEI. The CDR3 has 14 amino acids. V lost 6 bases and J lost 7, with 15 bases in between. The DNA of the CDR3 is TGTGCCAGCAGCTCTACAGGGCAAGTTGAAAAACTGTTTTTT. Protein: CASSSTGQVEKLFF.

This clone was observed a handful of times. The chain joins TRBV7-9 to TRBJ1-1; D possibly corresponds to TRBD1 (6 bases). The CDR3 sequence is 14 residues long. Trimming cost V 3 bases and J 6 bases, with 14 bases left between them. Per germline, CDR1 SEHNR and CDR2 FQNEAQ (reference sequence). The CDR3 loop is CASSFGGASAEAFF. DNA for the CDR3: TGTGCCAGCAGCTTCGGGGGGGCAAGCGCTGAAGCTTTCTTT.

This rearrangement joins TRBV13 to TRBJ1-1; D might be TRBD1 (5 bases). Germline V gene lookup returns CDR1 PRHDT and CDR2 FYEKMQ (reference sequence). The CDR3 loop spans 13 amino acids. V lost 8 bases to trimming and J lost 0 bases, with 10 bases between them. CDR3 residues: CASRQGLNTEAFF. The CDR3 region has the DNA TGTGCCAGCCGCCAGGGATTGAACACTGAAGCTTTCTTT.

The chain carries TRBV9 and TRBJ2-6; 8 positions match TRBD1. Losses at the gene ends were 3 bases for V and 0 bases for J; bases not matched to a gene: 5. Germline loops: CDR1 SGDLS, CDR2 YYNGEE. The CDR3 covers 17 residues. CDR3 nucleotides: TGTGCCAGCAGCGCTTGGACAGGGTACTCTGGGGCCAACGTCCTGACTTTC. It specifies CASSAWTGYSGANVLTF. Combining the CDR3 with reference TRBV9 and TRBJ2-6 gives the whole variable domain DSGVTQTPKHLITATGQRVTLRCSPRSGDLSVYWYQQSLDQGLQFLIQYYNGEERAKGNILERFSAQQFPDLHSELNLSSLELGDSALYFCASSAWTGYSGANVLTFGAGSRLTVL.

The chain has TRBV18 and TRBJ2-7, with TRBD2 matching 11 bases. The germline CDR1 and CDR2 sequences are KGHSH and LQKENI. The CDR3 extends over 15 amino acids. The V gene end was trimmed by 4 bases and the J gene end by 0 bases; junction bases not matched to a gene: 2. Here the CDR3 reads CASSRGTSGSYEQYF. As DNA, the CDR3 is TGTGCCAGCTCACGCGGGACTAGCGGCTCCTACGAGCAGTACTTC.

The rearrangement joins TRBV29-1 to TRBJ1-2; D might be TRBD1 (5 bases). This CDR3 region has 12 residues. The germline V and J ends were trimmed by 5 bases and 5 bases, with 12 bases remaining between them. The germline gives CDR1 SQVTM, CDR2 ANQGSEA. The CDR3 region is CSVRGGSYGYTF. The CDR3 DNA follows: TGCAGCGTTCGCGGGGGATCATATGGCTACACCTTC. Filled out from reference TRBV29-1 and TRBJ1-2, the complete variable domain reads SAVISQKPSRDICQRGTSLTIQCQVDSQVTMMFWYRQQPGQSLTLIATANQGSEATYESGFVIDKFPISRPNLTFSTLTVSNMSPEDSSIYLCSVRGGSYGYTFGSGTRLTVV.

This clone was observed a single time. J is TRBJ2-5 and V is TRBV9; D may be TRBD2 (6 bases). The CDR3 loop spans 14 amino acids. V was trimmed by 0 bases and J by 4 bases, leaving 10 bases between them. The germline gives CDR1 SGDLS, CDR2 YYNGEE. The CDR3 nucleotides read TGTGCCAGCAGCGTAGGGGGGGTGGTAGAGACCCAGTACTTC. This encodes CASSVGGVVETQYF.

The DNA of the CDR3 is TGCGCCACCACTCCGGAGCCTAGCTCCTACAATGAGCAGTTCTTC. Protein sequence: CATTPEPSSYNEQFF. The chain carries TRBV5-1 and TRBJ2-1; no clear D gene. CDR1 is SGHRS and CDR2 is YFSETQ in the germline V gene. Between the trimmed V and J ends, which lost 9 bases and 0 bases, there was a span of 16 bases. This CDR3 comprises 15 residues.

This chain joins TRBV5-1 and TRBJ1-2, with TRBD1 matching 8 bases. Per the germline V gene, CDR1 is SGHRS and CDR2 is YFSETQ. V was clipped by 3 bases and J by 0 bases; unmatched bases: 1. This CDR3 is built from 14 residues. The CDR3 DNA reads TGCGCCAGCAGCTCGGACAGGGCTAACTATGGCTACACCTTC. It specifies CASSSDRANYGYTF.

The chain carries TRBV19 and TRBJ1-5; a possible D gene is TRBD1 (5 bases). Trimming cost V 3 bases and J 5 bases, with 14 bases left between them. This CDR3 has 15 amino acids. CDR1 and CDR2 from the germline V gene are LNHDA and SQIVND (reference sequence). The CDR3: CASSIRGVDDQPQHF. The CDR3 DNA reads TGTGCCAGTAGTATCCGGGGGGTGGACGATCAGCCCCAGCATTTT.

V is TRBV2 and J is TRBJ2-7, with TRBD2 identical over 14 bases. V lost 6 bases, J lost 3 bases, and 4 bases stayed unmatched. Germline V gene lookup returns CDR1 SNHLY and CDR2 FYNNEI. The CDR3 sequence is 15 residues long. The CDR3 region is CASRRGLAGDYEQYF. DNA for the CDR3: TGTGCCAGCAGGAGGGGACTAGCGGGAGACTACGAGCAGTACTTC.

The V and J genes are TRBV15 and TRBJ1-4; D is perhaps TRBD1 (6 bases). In germline, CDR1 is LNHNV, CDR2 YYDKDF (reference sequence). The CDR3 contains 13 residues. V shed 8 bases and J shed 4 bases, with 11 bases lying between them. CDR3 DNA: TGTGCCACCGTCAGGGGTTATAATGAAAAACTGTTTTTT. Protein sequence: CATVRGYNEKLFF.

The chain recombines TRBV28 with TRBJ1-2, with 8 bases lining up with TRBD1. The CDR3 is made up of 13 amino acids. Trimming took 11 bases from V and 5 from J; bases not matched to a gene: 10. From germline, CDR1 is MDHEN and CDR2 SYDVKM. CDR3 nucleotide sequence: TGTGCCTCAACAAACAGGGGGGTGTATGGCTACACCTTC. Protein: CASTNRGVYGYTF.